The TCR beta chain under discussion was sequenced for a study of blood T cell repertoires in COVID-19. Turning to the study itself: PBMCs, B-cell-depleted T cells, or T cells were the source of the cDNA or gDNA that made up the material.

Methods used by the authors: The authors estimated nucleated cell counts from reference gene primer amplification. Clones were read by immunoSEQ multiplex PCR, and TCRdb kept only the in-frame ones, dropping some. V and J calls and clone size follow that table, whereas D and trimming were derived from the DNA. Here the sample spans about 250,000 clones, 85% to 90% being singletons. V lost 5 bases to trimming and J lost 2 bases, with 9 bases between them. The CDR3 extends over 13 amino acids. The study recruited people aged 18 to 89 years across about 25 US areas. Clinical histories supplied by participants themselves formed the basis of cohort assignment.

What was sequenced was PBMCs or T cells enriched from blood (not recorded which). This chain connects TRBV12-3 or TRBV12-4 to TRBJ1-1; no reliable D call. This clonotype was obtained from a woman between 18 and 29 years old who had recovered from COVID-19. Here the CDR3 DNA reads TGTGCCAGCAGTCCCCCCCCTAACACTGAAGCTTTCTTT. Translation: CASSPPPNTEAFF.